This T cell receptor beta chain was found in a study of T cell repertoires in cytomegalovirus infection. This CDR3 spans 16 amino acids. The V gene lost 4 bases and the J gene lost 2 bases, with 17 bases spanning the gap. The germline V gene has CDR1 MGHRA and CDR2 YSYEKL. Using its own MiXCR run on the reads, TCRdb lists one record per CDR3 protein. Of around 78,000 distinct CDR3 sequences listed, about 24% are singletons. With respect to this clonotype: Antigen unknown.

The sample was CD8+ T cells from cultured PBMCs, taken from culture after CMV antigen stimulation. The origin of this receptor is a human donor in good health (CMV status not recorded). Some clones in this sample may be carry-over from other donors' samples. The chain is built from TRBV4-1 and TRBJ1-2; perhaps TRBD1 as D (6 bases). The CDR3 bases are TGCGCCAGCAGCCCCCCCAACAGGGAAGCCAACTATGGCTACACCTTC. It codes for CASSPPNREANYGYTF.